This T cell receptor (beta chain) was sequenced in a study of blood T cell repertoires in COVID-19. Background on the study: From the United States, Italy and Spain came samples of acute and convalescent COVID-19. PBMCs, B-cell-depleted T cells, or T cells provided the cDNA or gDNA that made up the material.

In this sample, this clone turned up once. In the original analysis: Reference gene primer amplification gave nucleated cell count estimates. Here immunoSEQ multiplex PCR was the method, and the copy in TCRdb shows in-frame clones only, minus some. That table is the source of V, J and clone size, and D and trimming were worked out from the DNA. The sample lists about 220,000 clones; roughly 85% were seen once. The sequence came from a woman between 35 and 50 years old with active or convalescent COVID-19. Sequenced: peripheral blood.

CDR3 amino acids: CASSSGQGGAMNTEAFF. The CDR3 region has the DNA TGTGCCAGCAGTTCGGGACAGGGCGGAGCCATGAACACTGAAGCTTTCTTT. The gene calls are TRBV7-9 and TRBJ1-1; 9 bases match TRBD1. CDR1 is SEHNR, CDR2 FQNEAQ, per germline (reference sequence). V lost 6 bases and J lost 0; bases outside the gene matches: 11. The CDR3 covers 17 residues. The entire variable domain, with the rest obtained from reference TRBV7-9 and TRBJ1-1, is as follows: DTGVSQNPRHKITKRGQNVTFRCDPISEHNRLYWYRQTLGQGPEFLTYFQNEAQLEKSRLLSDRFSAERPKGSFSTLEIQRTEQGDSAMYLCASSSGQGGAMNTEAFFGQGTRLTVV.